These T cell receptor beta chains were read from a single sample in a study of T cell responses to AZD1222 COVID-19 vaccine. Clones were read by immunoSEQ multiplex PCR, and TCRdb kept only the in-frame ones, dropping some. Counted here are around 100,000 clones, around 90% occurring once; the ten biggest clones make up approximately 1.7%. Sequencing used peripheral blood, obtained on day 0 of AZD1222 vaccination. The receptors come from an adult in good health. Each CDR3 is given with its conserved first and last residue. A D gene is named only where the DNA matches it firmly. Clone size appears in some rows only: once, few, many, or a class for an expanded clone.

size	V	D	length	J	CDR3	DNA
-	TRBV27	TRBD1	16	TRBJ1-1	CASSVRGRVRNTEAFF	TGTGCCAGCAGTGTAAGGGGGCGGGTAAGAAACACTGAAGCTTTCTTT
-	TRBV19	-	14	TRBJ1-5	CASRNRLRNQPQHF	TGTGCCAGTAGAAACAGGCTCCGCAATCAGCCCCAGCATTTT
-	TRBV18	TRBD2	14	TRBJ2-7	CASSPGLESYEQYF	TGTGCCAGCTCACCCGGACTAGAATCCTACGAGCAGTACTTC
-	TRBV7-9	-	13	TRBJ1-2	CASSLNQYYGYTF	TGTGCCAGCAGCTTAAACCAGTACTATGGCTACACCTTC
-	TRBV29-1	-	13	TRBJ2-7	CSVYTALVYEQYF	TGCAGCGTATACACGGCCTTGGTCTACGAGCAGTACTTC
-	TRBV30	-	15	TRBJ1-6	CAWSGGAPYNSPLHF	TGTGCCTGGAGTGGGGGGGCACCCTATAATTCACCCCTCCACTTT
-	TRBV5-6	-	14	TRBJ1-2	CASSFWGQGYGYTF	TGTGCCAGCAGCTTTTGGGGGCAAGGCTATGGCTACACCTTC
-	TRBV5-6	-	16	TRBJ2-2	CASSLWADPIRKELFF	TGTGCCAGCAGCTTGTGGGCAGACCCGATCAGGAAGGAGCTGTTTTTT
-	TRBV10-1	-	12	TRBJ1-2	CASSSDNYGYTF	TGCGCCAGCAGTTCTGACAACTATGGCTACACCTTC
once	TRBV29-1	-	13	TRBJ1-2	CSVDTGRGYGYTF	TGCAGCGTTGATACAGGCAGAGGCTATGGCTACACCTTC
-	TRBV2	-	13	TRBJ2-1	CASSEVGENEQFF	TGTGCCAGCAGTGAAGTAGGGGAAAATGAGCAGTTCTTC
few	TRBV3-1/TRBV3-2	-	16	TRBJ1-5	CASSQGGLYSNQPQHF	TGTGCCAGCAGCCAGGGAGGGCTTTATAGCAATCAGCCCCAGCATTTT
-	TRBV20-1	-	13	TRBJ1-1	CSASTDMNTEAFF	TGCAGTGCTAGTACAGACATGAACACTGAAGCTTTCTTT
once	TRBV19	-	13	TRBJ2-2	CASAEQNTGELFF	TGTGCCAGCGCAGAACAGAACACCGGGGAGCTGTTTTTT
-	TRBV19	-	15	TRBJ2-2	CASSIIKGEGGELFF	TGTGCCAGTAGTATAATTAAGGGGGAAGGCGGGGAGCTGTTTTTT
-	TRBV6-5	TRBD1	16	TRBJ2-7	CASSYSPGQVAYEQYF	TGTGCCAGCAGTTACTCCCCCGGACAGGTCGCCTACGAGCAGTACTTC
-	TRBV5-6	-	14	TRBJ1-2	CASSFVQGDYGYTF	TGTGCCAGCAGTTTTGTACAGGGTGACTATGGCTACACCTTC
-	TRBV5-6	-	13	TRBJ2-7	CASSFRTNYEQYF	TGTGCCAGCAGCTTCCGGACTAACTACGAGCAGTACTTC
-	TRBV10-3	-	11	TRBJ1-2	CATDDNYGYTF	TGTGCCACCGATGATAACTATGGCTACACCTTC
-	TRBV10-1	-	14	TRBJ1-5	CARLSRPWDQPQHF	TGCGCCAGGCTAAGTAGGCCCTGGGACCAGCCCCAGCATTTT
-	TRBV18	-	15	TRBJ2-7	CASSPLQGGYYEQYF	TGTGCCAGCTCACCACTTCAGGGGGGCTACTACGAGCAGTACTTC
-	TRBV7-9	-	14	TRBJ1-1	CASSLPDRGTEAFF	TGTGCCAGCAGCTTACCGGACAGAGGAACTGAAGCTTTCTTT
-	TRBV9	-	13	TRBJ2-7	CASSVGASYEQYF	TGTGCCAGCAGCGTGGGCGCGTCATACGAGCAGTACTTC
-	TRBV28	-	13	TRBJ1-1	CASSGLMNTEAFF	TGTGCCAGTTCGGGACTTATGAACACTGAAGCTTTCTTT
-	TRBV19	-	15	TRBJ1-1	CASSRIDIMNTEAFF	TGTGCCAGTAGTAGGATCGACATTATGAACACTGAAGCTTTCTTT
-	TRBV18	-	14	TRBJ1-5	CASSLDTYNQPQHF	TGTGCCAGCTCACTAGACACTTACAATCAGCCCCAGCATTTT
-	TRBV5-8	TRBD1	16	TRBJ1-5	CASSPGQSYSNQPQHF	TGTGCCAGCAGTCCGGGACAGAGCTATAGCAATCAGCCCCAGCATTTT
-	TRBV2	-	15	TRBJ2-7	CASSYGTPLASEQYF	TGTGCCAGCAGTTACGGGACTCCCCTCGCTAGCGAGCAGTACTTC
-	TRBV19	-	14	TRBJ1-5	CATTPRGRVQPQHF	TGTGCCACCACCCCCCGGGGCAGGGTTCAGCCCCAGCATTTT
-	TRBV6-5	-	15	TRBJ1-5	CASIGVLQSNQPQHF	TGTGCCAGCATTGGAGTATTACAGAGCAATCAGCCCCAGCATTTT
once	TRBV28	TRBD2	15	TRBJ2-2	CASSLGLAATGELFF	TGTGCCAGCAGTTTAGGGCTAGCGGCCACCGGGGAGCTGTTTTTT
-	TRBV28	-	16	TRBJ1-5	CAITPGGHRGNQPQHF	TGTGCCATCACCCCCGGGGGCCACCGGGGCAATCAGCCCCAGCATTTT
-	TRBV15	-	13	TRBJ1-1	CATGNTMNTEAFF	TGTGCCACCGGGAACACAATGAACACTGAAGCTTTCTTT
-	TRBV28	-	14	TRBJ1-2	CASSPLDRGYGYTF	TGTGCCAGCAGCCCCTTGGACAGAGGCTATGGCTACACCTTC
-	TRBV7-8	-	16	TRBJ1-3	CASSLMGPSSGNTIYF	TGTGCCAGCAGCTTAATGGGACCGAGCTCTGGAAACACCATATATTTT
-	TRBV2	-	13	TRBJ2-7	CASSELVVGEQYF	TGTGCCAGCAGTGAACTAGTTGTCGGCGAGCAGTACTTC
-	TRBV15	TRBD1	16	TRBJ2-5	CATSRLRGQGIETQYF	TGTGCCACCAGCAGACTCCGCGGACAGGGGATCGAGACCCAGTACTTC
-	TRBV30	TRBD2	15	TRBJ2-1	CAWNDGRSSYNEQFF	TGTGCCTGGAATGACGGGAGGAGCTCCTACAATGAGCAGTTCTTC
few	TRBV14	-	16	TRBJ2-2	CASSPRLARNTGELFF	TGTGCCAGCAGCCCCCGTCTAGCGAGAAACACCGGGGAGCTGTTTTTT
-	TRBV27	TRBD2	15	TRBJ2-2	CASSFQAGGTGELFF	TGTGCCAGCAGCTTCCAAGCGGGAGGCACCGGGGAGCTGTTTTTT
-	TRBV6-5	-	15	TRBJ1-3	CASSYSAYSGNTIYF	TGTGCCAGCAGTTACTCAGCATACTCTGGAAACACCATATATTTT
-	TRBV6-1	-	14	TRBJ1-1	CASSDSHGGTEAFF	TGTGCCAGCAGTGATTCCCACGGTGGCACTGAAGCTTTCTTT
-	TRBV4-1	-	15	TRBJ1-2	CASSQGVRTFIGYTF	TGCGCCAGCAGCCAAGGAGTTAGGACATTCATTGGCTACACCTTC
-	TRBV18	TRBD1	17	TRBJ1-5	CASSPLSGQFGNQPQHF	TGTGCCAGCTCACCACTATCGGGACAGTTCGGGAATCAGCCCCAGCATTTT
-	TRBV19	-	15	TRBJ1-1	CASTPVAGRYTEAFF	TGTGCCAGTACCCCGGTGGCAGGGAGATACACTGAAGCTTTCTTT
-	TRBV2	-	14	TRBJ1-6	CASRLGSYNSPLHF	TGTGCCAGCAGACTAGGATCCTATAATTCACCCCTCCACTTT
-	TRBV2	TRBD2	14	TRBJ2-3	CATCSTSGTDTQYF	TGTGCCACCTGCTCGACTAGCGGCACAGATACGCAGTATTTT
-	TRBV7-2	TRBD2	15	TRBJ2-1	CASSSSGSIYNEQFF	TGTGCCAGCAGCTCTAGCGGATCCATTTACAATGAGCAGTTCTTC
-	TRBV3-1/TRBV3-2	-	15	TRBJ1-1	CASSQEDGADTEAFF	TGTGCCAGCAGCCAAGAGGACGGGGCTGACACTGAAGCTTTCTTT
-	TRBV24-1	-	15	TRBJ1-5	CATSDAEFGNQPQHF	TGTGCCACCAGTGATGCGGAGTTCGGCAATCAGCCCCAGCATTTT
-	TRBV5-1	-	14	TRBJ1-5	CASSLEEGNQPQHF	TGCGCCAGCAGCTTGGAGGAGGGGAATCAGCCCCAGCATTTT
-	TRBV27	TRBD2	19	TRBJ2-3	CASSFLTQFSGRTVDTQYF	TGTGCCAGCAGTTTTCTCACGCAATTTAGCGGGAGGACGGTAGATACGCAGTATTTT
-	TRBV30	-	14	TRBJ2-7	CAWSVGFSLGEQYF	TGTGCCTGGAGTGTAGGTTTTTCACTGGGCGAGCAGTACTTC
-	TRBV7-2	-	15	TRBJ2-1	CASRGDVGSGVEQFF	TGTGCCAGCAGGGGAGACGTGGGTTCGGGAGTAGAGCAGTTCTTC
few	TRBV10-3	-	15	TRBJ1-1	CATVRGGDLNTEAFF	TGTGCCACCGTACGGGGGGGTGACTTGAACACTGAAGCTTTCTTT
-	TRBV28	-	15	TRBJ2-7	CASRSSFRAPLEQYF	TGTGCCAGCAGATCCTCCTTCCGGGCCCCCCTCGAGCAGTACTTC
-	TRBV2	TRBD1	15	TRBJ1-5	CASSVGQVDNQPQHF	TGTGCCAGCAGTGTCGGACAGGTTGACAATCAGCCCCAGCATTTT
-	TRBV5-1	-	14	TRBJ1-2	CASSLESVNYGYTF	TGCGCCAGCAGCTTGGAGTCAGTTAACTATGGCTACACCTTC